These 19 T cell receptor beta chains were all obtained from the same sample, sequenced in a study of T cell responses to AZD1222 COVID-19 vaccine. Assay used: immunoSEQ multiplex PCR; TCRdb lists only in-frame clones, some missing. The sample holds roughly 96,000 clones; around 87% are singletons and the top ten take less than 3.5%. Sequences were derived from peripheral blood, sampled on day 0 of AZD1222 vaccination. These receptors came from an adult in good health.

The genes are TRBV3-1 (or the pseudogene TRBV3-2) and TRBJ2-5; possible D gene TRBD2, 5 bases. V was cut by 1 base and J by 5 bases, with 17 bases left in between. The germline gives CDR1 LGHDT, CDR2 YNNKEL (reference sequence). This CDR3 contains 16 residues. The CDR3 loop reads CASSQGVLDRGETQYF. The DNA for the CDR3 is TGTGCCAGCAGCCAAGGGGTACTAGACCGTGGGGAGACCCAGTACTTC.

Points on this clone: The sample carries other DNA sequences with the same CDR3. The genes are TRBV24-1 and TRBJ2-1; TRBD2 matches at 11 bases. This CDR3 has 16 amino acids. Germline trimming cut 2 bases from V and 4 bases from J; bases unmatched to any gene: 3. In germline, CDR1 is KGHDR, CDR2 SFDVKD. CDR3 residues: CATSDSLAGVYNEQFF. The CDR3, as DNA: TGTGCCACCAGTGATTCACTAGCGGGAGTGTACAATGAGCAGTTCTTC.

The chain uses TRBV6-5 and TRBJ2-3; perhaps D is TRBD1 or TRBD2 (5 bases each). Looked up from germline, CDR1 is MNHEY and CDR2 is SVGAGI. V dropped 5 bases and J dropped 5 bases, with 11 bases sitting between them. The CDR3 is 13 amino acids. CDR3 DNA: TGTGCCAGCAGTCGGGACCGACGAGATACGCAGTATTTT. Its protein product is CASSRDRRDTQYF.

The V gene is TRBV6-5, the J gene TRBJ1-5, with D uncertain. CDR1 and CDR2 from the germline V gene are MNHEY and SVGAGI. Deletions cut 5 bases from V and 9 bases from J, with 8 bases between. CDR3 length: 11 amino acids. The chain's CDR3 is CASSLDGPQHF. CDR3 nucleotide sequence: TGTGCCAGCAGTCTAGATGGGCCCCAGCATTTT.

The CDR3: CASSLKSGQGAYEQYF. The CDR3 nucleotides are TGTGCCAGCAGCTTAAAATCCGGACAGGGGGCTTACGAGCAGTACTTC. This rearrangement joins TRBV7-9 to TRBJ2-7; 11 bases fit TRBD1. The CDR3 is 16 amino acids. Looked up from germline, CDR1 is SEHNR and CDR2 is FQNEAQ (reference sequence). Trimming cost V 2 bases and J 4 bases; bases outside gene matches: 7.

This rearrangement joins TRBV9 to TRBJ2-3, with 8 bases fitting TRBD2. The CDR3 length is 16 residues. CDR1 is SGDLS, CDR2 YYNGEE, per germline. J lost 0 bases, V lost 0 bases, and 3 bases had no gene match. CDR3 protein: CASSVGSSGSTDTQYF. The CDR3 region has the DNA TGTGCCAGCAGCGTAGGTTCTAGCGGGAGCACAGATACGCAGTATTTT.

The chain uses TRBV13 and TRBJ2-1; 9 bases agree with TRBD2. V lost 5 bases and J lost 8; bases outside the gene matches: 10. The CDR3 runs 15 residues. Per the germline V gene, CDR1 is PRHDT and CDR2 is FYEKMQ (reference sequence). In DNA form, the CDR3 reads TGTGCCAGCAGCCACCCGACTAGCGGCCCTGATGAGCAGTTCTTC. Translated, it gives CASSHPTSGPDEQFF.

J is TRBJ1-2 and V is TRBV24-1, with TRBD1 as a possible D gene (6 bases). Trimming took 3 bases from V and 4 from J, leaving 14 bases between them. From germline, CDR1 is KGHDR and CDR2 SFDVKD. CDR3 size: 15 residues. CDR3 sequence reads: CATSDGPRDTYGYTF. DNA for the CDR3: TGTGCCACCAGTGATGGTCCCCGGGACACCTATGGCTACACCTTC.

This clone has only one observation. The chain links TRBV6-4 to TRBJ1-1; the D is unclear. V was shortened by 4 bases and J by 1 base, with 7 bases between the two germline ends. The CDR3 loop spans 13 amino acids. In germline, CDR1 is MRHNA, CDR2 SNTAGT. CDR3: CASSVRENTEAFF. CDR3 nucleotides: TGTGCCAGCAGTGTTAGGGAGAACACTGAAGCTTTCTTT.

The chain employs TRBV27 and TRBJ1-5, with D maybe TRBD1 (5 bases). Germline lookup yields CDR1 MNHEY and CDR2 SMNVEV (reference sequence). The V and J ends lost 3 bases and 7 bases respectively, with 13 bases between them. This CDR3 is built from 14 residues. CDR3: CASSFSGRSQPQHF. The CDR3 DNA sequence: TGTGCCAGCAGTTTCTCAGGGCGGTCCCAGCCCCAGCATTTT.

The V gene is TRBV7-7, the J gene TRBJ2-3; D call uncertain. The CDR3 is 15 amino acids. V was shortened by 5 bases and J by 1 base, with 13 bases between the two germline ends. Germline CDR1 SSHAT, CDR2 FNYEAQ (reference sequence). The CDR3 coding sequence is TGTGCCAGCAGCCGCTCGGCGACGGGCACAGATACGCAGTATTTT. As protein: CASSRSATGTDTQYF.

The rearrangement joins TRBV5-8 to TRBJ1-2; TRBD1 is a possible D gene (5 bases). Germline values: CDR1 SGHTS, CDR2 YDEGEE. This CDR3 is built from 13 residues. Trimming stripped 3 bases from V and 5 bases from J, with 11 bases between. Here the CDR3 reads CASSYGTEYGYTF. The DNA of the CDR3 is TGTGCCAGCAGCTATGGGACGGAATATGGCTACACCTTC. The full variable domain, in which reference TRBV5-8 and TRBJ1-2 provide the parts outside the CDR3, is EAGVTQSPTHLIKTRGQQATLRCSPISGHTSVYWYQQALGLGLQFLLWYDEGEERNRGNFPPRFSGRQFPNYSSELNVNALELEDSALYLCASSYGTEYGYTFGSGTRLTVV.

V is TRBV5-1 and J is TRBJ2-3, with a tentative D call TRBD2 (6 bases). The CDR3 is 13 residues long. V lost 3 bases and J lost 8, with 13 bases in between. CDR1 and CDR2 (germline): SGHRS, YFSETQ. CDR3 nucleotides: TGCGCCAGCAGCTCGGGACTCTCCAGTACGCAGTATTTT. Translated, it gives CASSSGLSSTQYF.

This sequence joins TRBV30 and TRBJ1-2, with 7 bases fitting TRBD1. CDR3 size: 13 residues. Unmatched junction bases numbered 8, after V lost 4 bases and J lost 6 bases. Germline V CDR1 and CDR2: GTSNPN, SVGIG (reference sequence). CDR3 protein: CAWKNRGSDGYTF. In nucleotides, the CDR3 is TGTGCCTGGAAGAACAGGGGAAGTGATGGCTACACCTTC.

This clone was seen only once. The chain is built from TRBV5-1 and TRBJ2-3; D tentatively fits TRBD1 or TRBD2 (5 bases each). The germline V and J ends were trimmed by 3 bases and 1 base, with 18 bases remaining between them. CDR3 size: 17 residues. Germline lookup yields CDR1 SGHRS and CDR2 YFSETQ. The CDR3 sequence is CASSSTSPGRGTDTQYF. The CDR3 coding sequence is TGCGCCAGCAGCTCTACGTCGCCGGGACGTGGCACAGATACGCAGTATTTT.

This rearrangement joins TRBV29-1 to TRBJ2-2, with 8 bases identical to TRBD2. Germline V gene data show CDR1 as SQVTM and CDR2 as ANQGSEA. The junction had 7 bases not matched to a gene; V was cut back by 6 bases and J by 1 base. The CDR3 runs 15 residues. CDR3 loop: CSVPRGGWNTGELFF. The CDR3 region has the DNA TGCAGCGTCCCCCGGGGGGGTTGGAACACCGGGGAGCTGTTTTTT.

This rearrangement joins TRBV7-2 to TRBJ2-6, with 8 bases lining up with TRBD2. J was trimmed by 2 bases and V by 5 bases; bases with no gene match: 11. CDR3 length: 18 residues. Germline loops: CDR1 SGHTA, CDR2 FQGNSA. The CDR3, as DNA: TGTGCCAGCAGCCCCCGCGCGGGGGGTCGCCCTGGGGCCAACGTCCTGACTTTC. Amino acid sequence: CASSPRAGGRPGANVLTF.

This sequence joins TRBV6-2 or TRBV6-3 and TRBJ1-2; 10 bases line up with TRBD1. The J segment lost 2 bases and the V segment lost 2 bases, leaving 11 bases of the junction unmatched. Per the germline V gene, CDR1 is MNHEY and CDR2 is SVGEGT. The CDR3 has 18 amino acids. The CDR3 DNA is TGTGCCAGCAGTTACCCCAGGACAGGGGGACGGACGAACTATGGCTACACCTTC. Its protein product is CASSYPRTGGRTNYGYTF.

As DNA, the CDR3 is TGTGCCAGCTCTCTAGCGGGAGGTGAGGAGACCCAGTACTTC. Translating it yields CASSLAGGEETQYF. This rearrangement joins TRBV2 to TRBJ2-5; 11 positions match TRBD2. The CDR3 spans 14 residues. The germline V gene encodes CDR1 SNHLY and CDR2 FYNNEI. V was pared by 8 bases and J by 5 bases, with 7 bases of the junction left unmatched.